Listed below are T cell receptor beta chains from one sample, sequenced in a study of identical twins. MiXCR, run by TCRdb on the 5' RACE reads, gives a single entry per CDR3 protein. The sample holds some 500,000 distinct CDR3 sequences, over 12% seen once. This sample also appeared in a second study, on yellow fever vaccine responses in identical twins.

Material: CD4+ T cells sorted from blood. These receptor sequences come from a woman under 30 in good health. CDR3s include the opening cysteine and the closing phenylalanine or tryptophan. A D gene is named only where the DNA matches it firmly. Size is omitted from some rows. Given values are once, few, many or a class for expanded clones.

j_call: TRBJ2-3
clone_size: few
v_call: TRBV7-2
d_call: -
cdr3_nt: TGTGCCAGCAGCGTTCCAATTAGCGGCACAGATACGCAGTATTTT
cdr3_aa: CASSVPISGTDTQYF

j_call: TRBJ2-3
clone_size: few
v_call: TRBV7-9
d_call: TRBD1
cdr3_nt: TGTGCCAGCAGCTACCGGCAGGGGGCAGGCACAGATACGCAGTATTTT
cdr3_aa: CASSYRQGAGTDTQYF

j_call: TRBJ2-3
clone_size: few
v_call: TRBV29-1
d_call: -
cdr3_nt: TGCAGCGTTGAAGGGGTTCTGGGCACAGATACGCAGTATTTT
cdr3_aa: CSVEGVLGTDTQYF

j_call: TRBJ2-1
clone_size: few
v_call: TRBV6-1
d_call: TRBD2
cdr3_nt: TGTGCCAGCAGTATGAGCGGGAGGGCCTCGGGTGAGCAGTTCTTC
cdr3_aa: CASSMSGRASGEQFF

j_call: TRBJ2-3
clone_size: -
v_call: TRBV7-8
d_call: -
cdr3_nt: TGTGCCAGCAGCAGTAACCGGGACTCGACGCAGTATTTT
cdr3_aa: CASSSNRDSTQYF

j_call: TRBJ2-1
clone_size: -
v_call: TRBV6-1
d_call: TRBD2
cdr3_nt: TGTGCCAGCTCCGCCCGGGGCGGGGGGGGATCCTACAATGAGCAGTTCTTC
cdr3_aa: CASSARGGGGSYNEQFF

j_call: TRBJ2-7
clone_size: -
v_call: TRBV6-2/TRBV6-3
d_call: -
cdr3_nt: TGTGCCAGCAGTTACTCAGGGACGGCATATTCCTACGAGCAGTACTTC
cdr3_aa: CASSYSGTAYSYEQYF

j_call: TRBJ2-2
clone_size: -
v_call: TRBV21-1
d_call: -
cdr3_nt: TGTGCCAGCAGCAAAGTAAAGGGGCGGGTCACCGGGGAGCTGTTTTTT
cdr3_aa: CASSKVKGRVTGELFF

j_call: TRBJ2-2
clone_size: -
v_call: TRBV27
d_call: TRBD2
cdr3_nt: TGTGCCAGCAGTTTATTTGGCGGGGGGAGACCCGGGGAGCTGTTTTTT
cdr3_aa: CASSLFGGGRPGELFF

j_call: TRBJ2-1
clone_size: few
v_call: TRBV4-2
d_call: TRBD2
cdr3_nt: TGTGCCAGCAGCCAAGATTACGGGACTACCTACAATGAGCAGTTCTTC
cdr3_aa: CASSQDYGTTYNEQFF

j_call: TRBJ2-1
clone_size: many
v_call: TRBV6-1
d_call: -
cdr3_nt: TGTGCCAGCAGTCGCCGGGACTCAAACAATGAGCAGTTCTTC
cdr3_aa: CASSRRDSNNEQFF

j_call: TRBJ2-4
clone_size: -
v_call: TRBV10-3
d_call: TRBD2
cdr3_nt: TGTGCCATCAGTGAGGAGCGGGGGGGCAGGAACATTCAGTACTTC
cdr3_aa: CAISEERGGRNIQYF

j_call: TRBJ2-2
clone_size: few
v_call: TRBV5-1
d_call: -
cdr3_nt: TGCGCCAGCAGCTTGGGTGGCAGGAAAAACACCGGGGAGCTGTTTTTT
cdr3_aa: CASSLGGRKNTGELFF

j_call: TRBJ2-7
clone_size: few
v_call: TRBV20-1
d_call: -
cdr3_nt: TGCAGTGCTAGAGATAGGGACCTCCGTTCGGAGCAGTACTTC
cdr3_aa: CSARDRDLRSEQYF

j_call: TRBJ2-6
clone_size: -
v_call: TRBV12-3/TRBV12-4
d_call: -
cdr3_nt: TGTGCCAGCAGTTTAAGCGACTCTGGGGCCAACGTCCTGACTTTC
cdr3_aa: CASSLSDSGANVLTF

j_call: TRBJ2-5
clone_size: -
v_call: TRBV2
d_call: -
cdr3_nt: TGTGCCAGCAGTGAAAGCCCCCCGTGGTCAGCCCAAGAGACCCAGTACTTC
cdr3_aa: CASSESPPWSAQETQYF

j_call: TRBJ2-4
clone_size: many
v_call: TRBV10-2
d_call: -
cdr3_nt: TGCGCCAGCAGTGAGTCGCCCACCCGAGGCTTTCCGGCCAAAAACATTCAGTACTTC
cdr3_aa: CASSESPTRGFPAKNIQYF

j_call: TRBJ1-2
clone_size: few
v_call: TRBV10-3
d_call: -
cdr3_nt: TGTGCCATAAATCCCGGAGGGTCGGACTATGGCTACACCTTC
cdr3_aa: CAINPGGSDYGYTF

j_call: TRBJ1-3
clone_size: few
v_call: TRBV6-5
d_call: -
cdr3_nt: TGTGCCAGCAGTTACGGAAACACCATATATTTT
cdr3_aa: CASSYGNTIYF

j_call: TRBJ2-3
clone_size: few
v_call: TRBV28
d_call: -
cdr3_nt: TGTGCCAGCAGCGAAAATACGCAGTATTTT
cdr3_aa: CASSENTQYF

j_call: TRBJ2-1
clone_size: few
v_call: TRBV6-2/TRBV6-3
d_call: TRBD1
cdr3_nt: TGTGCCAGCAGTTACTCCAGCTTGGGTCAGGGGGCGGGCAATGAGCAGTTCTTC
cdr3_aa: CASSYSSLGQGAGNEQFF

j_call: TRBJ2-5
clone_size: -
v_call: TRBV28
d_call: TRBD2
cdr3_nt: TGTGCCAGCAGTTCACGAGACCGGGGGGTACAAGAGACCCAGTACTTC
cdr3_aa: CASSSRDRGVQETQYF

j_call: TRBJ2-7
clone_size: few
v_call: TRBV7-3
d_call: -
cdr3_nt: TGTGCCAGCAGCTCCGGTTCCCACGAGCAGTACTTC
cdr3_aa: CASSSGSHEQYF

j_call: TRBJ2-7
clone_size: -
v_call: TRBV6-5
d_call: -
cdr3_nt: TGTGCCAGCAGTTACTTCCCTTCAGGGGCCTACGAGCAGTACTTC
cdr3_aa: CASSYFPSGAYEQYF

j_call: TRBJ2-6
clone_size: few
v_call: TRBV4-3
d_call: -
cdr3_nt: TGCGCCAGCAGCCCCACACCGAAGGTCTCTGGGGCCAACGTCCTGACTTTC
cdr3_aa: CASSPTPKVSGANVLTF

j_call: TRBJ2-3
clone_size: few
v_call: TRBV10-3
d_call: -
cdr3_nt: TGTGCCATCAGTGTGACTGTCACTAGCACAGATACGCAGTATTTT
cdr3_aa: CAISVTVTSTDTQYF

j_call: TRBJ2-3
clone_size: -
v_call: TRBV4-1
d_call: -
cdr3_nt: TGCGCCAGCAGCCAAGATATGAGCGGGCTAAGCACAGATACGCAGTATTTT
cdr3_aa: CASSQDMSGLSTDTQYF

j_call: TRBJ2-1
clone_size: many
v_call: TRBV12-3/TRBV12-4
d_call: -
cdr3_nt: TGTGCCAGCAGCCACGGAAATCAAAGGGGTGAGCAGTTCTTC
cdr3_aa: CASSHGNQRGEQFF

j_call: TRBJ2-2
clone_size: -
v_call: TRBV10-3
d_call: TRBD2
cdr3_nt: TGTGCCATCGCCGGGACTAGCGCTCAATCGAACACCGGGGAGCTGTTTTTT
cdr3_aa: CAIAGTSAQSNTGELFF

j_call: TRBJ2-7
clone_size: -
v_call: TRBV5-1
d_call: -
cdr3_nt: TGCGCCAGCAGCCTGCAGGGCCAGCACTCCTACGAGCAGTACTTC
cdr3_aa: CASSLQGQHSYEQYF

j_call: TRBJ2-7
clone_size: -
v_call: TRBV14
d_call: TRBD1
cdr3_nt: TGTGCCAGCAGCCATTACAGGGGTTCGCCTCTCTACGAGCAGTACTTC
cdr3_aa: CASSHYRGSPLYEQYF

j_call: TRBJ2-1
clone_size: -
v_call: TRBV29-1
d_call: TRBD2
cdr3_nt: TGCAGCGGTGGACTAGCGACAGGTGAGCAGTTCTTC
cdr3_aa: CSGGLATGEQFF

j_call: TRBJ1-1
clone_size: once
v_call: TRBV7-3
d_call: -
cdr3_nt: TGTGCCAGCAGCTCAGGGATCACGAACACTGAAGCTTTCTTT
cdr3_aa: CASSSGITNTEAFF

j_call: TRBJ2-3
clone_size: few
v_call: TRBV5-1
d_call: TRBD2
cdr3_nt: TGCGCCAGCAGCGCCGGGACTAGCGGGACCCGCACAGATACGCAGTATTTT
cdr3_aa: CASSAGTSGTRTDTQYF

j_call: TRBJ2-3
clone_size: few
v_call: TRBV11-2
d_call: TRBD1
cdr3_nt: TGTGCCAGCAGAATAGGACAGGGCACAGATACGCAGTATTTT
cdr3_aa: CASRIGQGTDTQYF

j_call: TRBJ2-1
clone_size: -
v_call: TRBV7-6
d_call: TRBD2
cdr3_nt: TGTGCCAGCAGCTCTGTGGTAGCGGGCCGTTCCAGGGAGCAGTTCTTC
cdr3_aa: CASSSVVAGRSREQFF

j_call: TRBJ2-6
clone_size: -
v_call: TRBV28
d_call: -
cdr3_nt: TGTGCCAGCAGTTTGATGGGCTCTGGGGCCAACGTCCTGACTTTC
cdr3_aa: CASSLMGSGANVLTF

j_call: TRBJ2-5
clone_size: -
v_call: TRBV5-1
d_call: TRBD2
cdr3_nt: TGCGCCAGCAGCTTCTACACTAGCGCCCAAGAGACCCAGTACTTC
cdr3_aa: CASSFYTSAQETQYF

j_call: TRBJ1-4
clone_size: few
v_call: TRBV7-6
d_call: TRBD1
cdr3_nt: TGTGCCAGCAGCACCAGGGCGGACAGGGGGCCTAATGAAAAACTGTTTTTT
cdr3_aa: CASSTRADRGPNEKLFF

j_call: TRBJ2-1
clone_size: few
v_call: TRBV4-3
d_call: TRBD2
cdr3_nt: TGCGCCAGCAGCCAGATAGAGACTAGCGGGAGGTTTTACAATGAGCAGTTCTTC
cdr3_aa: CASSQIETSGRFYNEQFF

j_call: TRBJ2-7
clone_size: few
v_call: TRBV20-1
d_call: -
cdr3_nt: TGCAGTGCTCCTCGGGACACTCGGTACGAGCAGTACTTC
cdr3_aa: CSAPRDTRYEQYF